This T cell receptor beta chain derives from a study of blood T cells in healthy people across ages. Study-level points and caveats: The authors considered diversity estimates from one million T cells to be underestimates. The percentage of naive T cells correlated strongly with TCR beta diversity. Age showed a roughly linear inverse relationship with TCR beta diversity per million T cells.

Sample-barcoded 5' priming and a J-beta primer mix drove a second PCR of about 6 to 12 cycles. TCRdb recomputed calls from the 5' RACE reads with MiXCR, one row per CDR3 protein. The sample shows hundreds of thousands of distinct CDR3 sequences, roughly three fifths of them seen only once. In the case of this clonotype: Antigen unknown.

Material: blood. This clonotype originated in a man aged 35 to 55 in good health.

In DNA, the CDR3 is TGTGCCAGCAGCCATTCCCTTCGCTCCTACAATGAGCAGTTCTTC. Its translation is CASSHSLRSYNEQFF. This rearrangement joins TRBV3-1 to TRBJ2-1; no firm D call. CDR1 and CDR2 (germline): LGHDT, YNNKEL (reference sequence). Trimming left V 3 bases short and J 0 bases short, with 9 bases between. This CDR3 has 15 residues.